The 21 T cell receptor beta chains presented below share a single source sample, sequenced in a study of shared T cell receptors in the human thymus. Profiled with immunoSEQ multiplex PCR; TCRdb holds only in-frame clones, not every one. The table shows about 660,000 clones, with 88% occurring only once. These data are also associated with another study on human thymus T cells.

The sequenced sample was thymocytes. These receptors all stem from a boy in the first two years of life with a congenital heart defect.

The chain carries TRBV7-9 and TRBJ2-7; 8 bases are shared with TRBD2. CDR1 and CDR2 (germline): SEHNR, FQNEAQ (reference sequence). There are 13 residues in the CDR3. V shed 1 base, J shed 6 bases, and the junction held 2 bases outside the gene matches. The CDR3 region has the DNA TGTGCCAGCAGCTTAGGACGGGGGGGCGAGCAGTACTTC. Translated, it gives CASSLGRGGEQYF.

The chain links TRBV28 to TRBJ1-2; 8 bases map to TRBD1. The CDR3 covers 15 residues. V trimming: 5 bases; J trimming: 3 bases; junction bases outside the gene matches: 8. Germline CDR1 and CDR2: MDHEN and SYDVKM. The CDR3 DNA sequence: TGTGCCAGCAGTCCTACGTGGACAGGGCACTATGGCTACACCTTC. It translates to CASSPTWTGHYGYTF.

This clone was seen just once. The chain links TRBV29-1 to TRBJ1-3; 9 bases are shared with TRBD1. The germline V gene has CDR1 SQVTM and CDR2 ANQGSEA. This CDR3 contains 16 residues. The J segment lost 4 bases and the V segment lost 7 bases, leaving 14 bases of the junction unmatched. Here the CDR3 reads CSATLRDRVSGNTIYF. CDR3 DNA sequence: TGCAGCGCCACCCTCCGGGACAGGGTCTCCGGAAACACCATATATTTT.

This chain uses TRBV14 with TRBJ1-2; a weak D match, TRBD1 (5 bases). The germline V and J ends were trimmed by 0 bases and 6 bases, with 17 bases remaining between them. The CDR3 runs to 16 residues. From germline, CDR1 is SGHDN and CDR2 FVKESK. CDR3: CASSQESGGGSDGYTF. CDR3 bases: TGTGCCAGCAGCCAAGAAAGTGGGGGAGGCAGCGATGGCTACACCTTC. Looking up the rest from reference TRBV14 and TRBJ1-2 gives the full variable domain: EAGVTQFPSHSVIEKGQTVTLRCDPISGHDNLYWYRRVMGKEIKFLLHFVKESKQDESGMPNNRFLAERTGGTYSTLKVQPAELEDSGVYFCASSQESGGGSDGYTFGSGTRLTVV.

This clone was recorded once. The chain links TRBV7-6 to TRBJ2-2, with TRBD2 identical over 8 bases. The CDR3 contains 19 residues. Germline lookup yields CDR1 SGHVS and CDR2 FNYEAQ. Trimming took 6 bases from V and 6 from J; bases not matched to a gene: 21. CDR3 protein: CASSFMTGPSGLKAGELFF. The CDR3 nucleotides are TGTGCCAGCAGTTTTATGACGGGGCCTAGCGGGTTAAAGGCCGGGGAGCTGTTTTTT.

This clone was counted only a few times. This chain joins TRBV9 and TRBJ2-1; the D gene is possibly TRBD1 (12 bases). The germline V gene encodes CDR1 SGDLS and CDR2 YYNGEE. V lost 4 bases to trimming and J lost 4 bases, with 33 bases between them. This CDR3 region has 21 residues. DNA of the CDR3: TGTGCCAGCAGCCCGAGATACGGGGACAGGGGGCTAGCGGGAGGTTACAATGAGCAGTTCTTC. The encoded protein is CASSPRYGDRGLAGGYNEQFF.

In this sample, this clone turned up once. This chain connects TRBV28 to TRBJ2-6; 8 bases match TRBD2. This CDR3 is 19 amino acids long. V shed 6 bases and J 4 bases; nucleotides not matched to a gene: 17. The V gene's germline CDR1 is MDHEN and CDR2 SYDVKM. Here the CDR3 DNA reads TGTGCCAGCAGGGCGGAGGATAGCGGGAATCCTCCCGGGGCCAACGTCCTGACTTTC. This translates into CASRAEDSGNPPGANVLTF.

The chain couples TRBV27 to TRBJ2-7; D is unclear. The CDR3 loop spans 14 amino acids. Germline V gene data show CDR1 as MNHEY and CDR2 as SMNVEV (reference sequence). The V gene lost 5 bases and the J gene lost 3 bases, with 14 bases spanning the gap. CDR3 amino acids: CASSPRGGFYEQYF. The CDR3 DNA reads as TGTGCCAGCAGTCCCCGAGGTGGGTTCTACGAGCAGTACTTC.

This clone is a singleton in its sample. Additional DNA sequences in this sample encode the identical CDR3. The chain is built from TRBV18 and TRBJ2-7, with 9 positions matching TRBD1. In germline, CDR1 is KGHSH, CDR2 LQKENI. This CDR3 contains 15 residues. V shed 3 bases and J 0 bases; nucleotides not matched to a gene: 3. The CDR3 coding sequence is TGTGCCAGCTCACCCGGACAGGGGCGCTCCTACGAGCAGTACTTC. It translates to CASSPGQGRSYEQYF.

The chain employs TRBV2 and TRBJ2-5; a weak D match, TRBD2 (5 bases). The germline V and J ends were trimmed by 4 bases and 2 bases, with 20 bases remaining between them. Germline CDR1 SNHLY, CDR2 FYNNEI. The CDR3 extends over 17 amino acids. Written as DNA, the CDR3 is TGTGCCAGCAGTGTGACGAGACTACCCGCCCTACAAGAGACCCAGTACTTC. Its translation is CASSVTRLPALQETQYF.

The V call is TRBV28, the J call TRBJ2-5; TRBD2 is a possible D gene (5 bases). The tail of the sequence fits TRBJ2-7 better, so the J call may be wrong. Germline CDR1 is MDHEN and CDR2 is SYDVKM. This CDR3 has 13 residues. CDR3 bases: TGTGCCAGCATTGCGGGCCCCTCCTACGAGCAGTACTTC. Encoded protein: CASIAGPSYEQYF.

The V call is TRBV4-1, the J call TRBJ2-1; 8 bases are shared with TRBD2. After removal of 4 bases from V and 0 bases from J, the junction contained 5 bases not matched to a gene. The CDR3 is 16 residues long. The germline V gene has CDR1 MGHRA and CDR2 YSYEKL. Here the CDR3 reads CASSLTSGSSYNEQFF. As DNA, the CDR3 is TGCGCCAGCAGCCTTACCAGCGGGAGCTCCTACAATGAGCAGTTCTTC.

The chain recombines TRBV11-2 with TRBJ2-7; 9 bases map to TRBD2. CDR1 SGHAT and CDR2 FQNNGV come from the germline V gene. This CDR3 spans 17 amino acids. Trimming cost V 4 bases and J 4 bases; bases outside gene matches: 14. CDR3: CASSSWTSDFGRYEQYF. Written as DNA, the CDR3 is TGTGCCAGCAGCTCCTGGACTAGCGATTTTGGGCGGTACGAGCAGTACTTC.

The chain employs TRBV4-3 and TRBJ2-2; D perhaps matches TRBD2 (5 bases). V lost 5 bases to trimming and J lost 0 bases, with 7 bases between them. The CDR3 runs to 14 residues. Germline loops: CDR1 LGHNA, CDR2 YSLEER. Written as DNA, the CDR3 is TGCGCCAGCAGCGCTAGCTCGAACACCGGGGAGCTGTTTTTT. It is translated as CASSASSNTGELFF.

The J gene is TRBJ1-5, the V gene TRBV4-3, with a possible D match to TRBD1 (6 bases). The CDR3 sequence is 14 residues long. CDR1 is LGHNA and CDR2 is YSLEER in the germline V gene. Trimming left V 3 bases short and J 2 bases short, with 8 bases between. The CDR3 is CASSQGHGNQPQHF. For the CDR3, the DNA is TGCGCCAGCAGCCAGGGACACGGCAATCAGCCCCAGCATTTT.

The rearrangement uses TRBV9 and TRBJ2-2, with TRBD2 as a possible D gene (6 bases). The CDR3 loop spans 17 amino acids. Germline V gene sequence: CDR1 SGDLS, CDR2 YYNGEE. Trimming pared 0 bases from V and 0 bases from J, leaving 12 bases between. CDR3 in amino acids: CASSVGRGTSNTGELFF. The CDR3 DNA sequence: TGTGCCAGCAGCGTAGGAAGAGGGACTTCGAACACCGGGGAGCTGTTTTTT.

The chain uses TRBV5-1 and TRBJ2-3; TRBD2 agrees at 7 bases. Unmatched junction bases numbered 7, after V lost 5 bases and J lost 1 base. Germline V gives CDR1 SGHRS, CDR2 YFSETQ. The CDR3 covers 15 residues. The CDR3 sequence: CASRLLAPGTDTQYF. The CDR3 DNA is TGCGCCAGCAGGCTACTAGCGCCCGGCACAGATACGCAGTATTTT. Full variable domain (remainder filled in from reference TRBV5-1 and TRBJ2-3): KAGVTQTPRYLIKTRGQQVTLSCSPISGHRSVSWYQQTPGQGLQFLFEYFSETQRNKGNFPGRFSGRQFSNSRSEMNVSTLELGDSALYLCASRLLAPGTDTQYFGPGTRLTVL.

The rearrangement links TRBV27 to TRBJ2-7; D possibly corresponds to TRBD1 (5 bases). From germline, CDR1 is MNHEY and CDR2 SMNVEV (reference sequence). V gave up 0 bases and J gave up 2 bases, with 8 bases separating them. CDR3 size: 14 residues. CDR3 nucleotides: TGTGCCAGCAGTTTATCGACAGCACCCTACGAGCAGTACTTC. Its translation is CASSLSTAPYEQYF.

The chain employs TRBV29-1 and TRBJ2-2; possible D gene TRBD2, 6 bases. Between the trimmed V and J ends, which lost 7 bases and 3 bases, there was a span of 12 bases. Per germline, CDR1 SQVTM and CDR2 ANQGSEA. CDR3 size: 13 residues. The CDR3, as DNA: TGCAGCGATCTCAGCGGGTACACCGGGGAGCTGTTTTTT. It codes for CSDLSGYTGELFF.

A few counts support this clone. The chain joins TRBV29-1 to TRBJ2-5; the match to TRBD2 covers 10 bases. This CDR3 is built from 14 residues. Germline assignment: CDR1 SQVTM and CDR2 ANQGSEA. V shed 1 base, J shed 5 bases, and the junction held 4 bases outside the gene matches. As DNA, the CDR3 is TGCAGCGTTGAAGGAGCGGGAGGGATCGAGACCCAGTACTTC. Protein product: CSVEGAGGIETQYF.

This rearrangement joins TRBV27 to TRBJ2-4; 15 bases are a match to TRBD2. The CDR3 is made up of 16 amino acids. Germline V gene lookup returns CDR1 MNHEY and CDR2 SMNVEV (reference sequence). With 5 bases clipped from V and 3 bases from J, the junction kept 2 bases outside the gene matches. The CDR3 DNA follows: TGTGCCAGCAGTCCGGGACTAGCGGGAGGCAAAAACATTCAGTACTTC. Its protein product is CASSPGLAGGKNIQYF.